This T cell receptor beta chain derives from a study of T cells in localized non-small cell lung cancer. This clone was detected only a few times. Its antigen is as yet unknown. The V and J ends lost 5 bases and 7 bases, in that order; junction bases with no gene match: 9. Germline V lookup: CDR1 SGHAT, CDR2 FQNNGV. The CDR3 totals 16 residues. This table comes from immunoSEQ multiplex PCR, and its TCRdb copy is limited to in-frame clones, with some not included. The sample lists 40,000 to 55,000 clones; around 81% were seen once. Findings and limits, study-wide: Measurement of T cell clonality placed uninvolved adjacent lung highest, above the level in tumor. Because only a single region of the tumor was sequenced, heterogeneity remains possible.

The clonotype was recovered from a man aged 35 to 70 with stage III lung adenocarcinoma. Specimen: peripheral blood mononuclear cells, collected before any cancer treatment. V gene TRBV11-2 combines with J gene TRBJ1-6; TRBD1 matches at 9 bases. The CDR3 loop reads CASSPGTGFKNSPLHF. The CDR3 nucleotides read TGTGCCAGCAGCCCGGGGACAGGGTTCAAAAATTCACCCCTCCACTTT. Variable domain in full (rest from reference TRBV11-2 and TRBJ1-6): EAGVAQSPRYKIIEKRQSVAFWCNPISGHATLYWYQQILGQGPKLLIQFQNNGVVDDSQLPKDRFSAERLKGVDSTLKIQPAKLEDSAVYLCASSPGTGFKNSPLHFGNGTRLTVT.